Given below is one T cell receptor (beta chain) in context. Antigen unknown. The PCR used 60 Vbeta and 13 Jbeta primers. The data were produced by immunoSEQ multiplex PCR, yet TCRdb's version contains in-frame clones alone and is incomplete. The table includes roughly 100,000 clones, around 77% detected once. These data belong to a study of cytomegalovirus exposure and HLA in healthy donors. General study findings and limits: Later, an analysis showed that TCR beta chains associated with HLA were more clonally expanded than others that were equally common. 150 to 200 TCR beta chains were listed as cytomegalovirus-associated. In the analysis, some V segments, TRBV6-2 and TRBV6-3 included, were excluded as indistinguishable.

Germline-derived CDR1 and CDR2 are SQVTM and ANQGSEA. The V and J ends lost 5 bases and 7 bases, in that order; junction bases with no gene match: 10. This CDR3 has 13 amino acids. V is TRBV29-1 and J is TRBJ2-5; 7 nucleotides agree with TRBD2. Source material: PBMCs. This clonotype was obtained from a male donor in good health and CMV-seropositive. CDR3 sequence: CSVFRLAEGTQYF. In DNA form, the CDR3 reads TGCAGCGTTTTCCGACTAGCTGAGGGGACCCAGTACTTC. The whole variable domain, remainder taken from reference TRBV29-1 and TRBJ2-5, is SAVISQKPSRDICQRGTSLTIQCQVDSQVTMMFWYRQQPGQSLTLIATANQGSEATYESGFVIDKFPISRPNLTFSTLTVSNMSPEDSSIYLCSVFRLAEGTQYFGPGTRLLVL.